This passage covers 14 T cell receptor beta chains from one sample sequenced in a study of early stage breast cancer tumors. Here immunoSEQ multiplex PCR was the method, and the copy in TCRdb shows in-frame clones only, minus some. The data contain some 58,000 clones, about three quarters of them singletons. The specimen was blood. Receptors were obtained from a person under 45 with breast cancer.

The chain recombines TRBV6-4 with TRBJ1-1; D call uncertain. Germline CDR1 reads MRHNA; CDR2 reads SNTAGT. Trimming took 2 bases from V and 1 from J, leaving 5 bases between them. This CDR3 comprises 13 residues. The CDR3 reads CASSDGRNTEAFF. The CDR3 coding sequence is TGTGCCAGCAGTGACGGCAGGAACACTGAAGCTTTCTTT.

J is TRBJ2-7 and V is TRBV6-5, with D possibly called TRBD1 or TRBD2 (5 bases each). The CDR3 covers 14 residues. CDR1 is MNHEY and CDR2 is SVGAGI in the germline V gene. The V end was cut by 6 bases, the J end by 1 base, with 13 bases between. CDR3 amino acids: CASRVPGPSYEQYF. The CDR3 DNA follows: TGTGCCAGCAGGGTACCGGGACCTTCCTACGAGCAGTACTTC.

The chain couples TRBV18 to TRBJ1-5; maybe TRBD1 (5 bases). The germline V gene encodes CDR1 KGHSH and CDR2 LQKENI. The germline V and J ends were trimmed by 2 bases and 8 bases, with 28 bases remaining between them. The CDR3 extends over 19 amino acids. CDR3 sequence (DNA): TGTGCCAGCTCACCAAGGGCCGTGGACACATCCCCACGTAATAAGCCCCAGCATTTT. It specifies CASSPRAVDTSPRNKPQHF.

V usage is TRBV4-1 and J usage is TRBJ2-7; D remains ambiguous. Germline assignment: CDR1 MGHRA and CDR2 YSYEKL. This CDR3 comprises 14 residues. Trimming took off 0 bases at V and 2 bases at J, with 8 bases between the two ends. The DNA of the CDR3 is TGCGCCAGCAGCCAAGATCTCCCAGCCTACGAGCAGTACTTC. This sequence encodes CASSQDLPAYEQYF.

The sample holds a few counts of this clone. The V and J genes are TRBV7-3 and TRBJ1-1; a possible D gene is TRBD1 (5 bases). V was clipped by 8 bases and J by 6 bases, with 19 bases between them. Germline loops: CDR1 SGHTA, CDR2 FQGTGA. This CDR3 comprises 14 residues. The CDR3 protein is CASGEGMISSEAFF. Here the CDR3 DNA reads TGTGCCAGCGGGGAGGGGATGATTAGTTCTGAAGCTTTCTTT.

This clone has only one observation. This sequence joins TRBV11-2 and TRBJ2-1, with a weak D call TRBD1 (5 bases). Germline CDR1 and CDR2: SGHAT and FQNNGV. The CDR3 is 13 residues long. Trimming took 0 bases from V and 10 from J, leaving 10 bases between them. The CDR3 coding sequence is TGTGCCAGCAGCTTAGATGGGTGGACAGAGCAGTTCTTC. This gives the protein CASSLDGWTEQFF.

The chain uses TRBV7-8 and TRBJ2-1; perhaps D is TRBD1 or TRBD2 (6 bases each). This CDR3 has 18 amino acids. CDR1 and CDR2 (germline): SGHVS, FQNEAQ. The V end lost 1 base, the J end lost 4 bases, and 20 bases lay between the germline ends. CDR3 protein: CASSLGIRGTPPYNEQFF. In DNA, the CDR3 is TGTGCCAGCAGCTTAGGAATACGGGGGACACCACCATACAATGAGCAGTTCTTC.

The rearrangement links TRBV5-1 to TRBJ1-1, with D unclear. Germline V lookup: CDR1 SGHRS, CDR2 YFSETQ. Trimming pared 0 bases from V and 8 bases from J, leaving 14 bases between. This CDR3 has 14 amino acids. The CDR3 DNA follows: TGCGCCAGCAGCTTGGCCGACCAACGGTCCGAAGCTTTCTTT. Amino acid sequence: CASSLADQRSEAFF.

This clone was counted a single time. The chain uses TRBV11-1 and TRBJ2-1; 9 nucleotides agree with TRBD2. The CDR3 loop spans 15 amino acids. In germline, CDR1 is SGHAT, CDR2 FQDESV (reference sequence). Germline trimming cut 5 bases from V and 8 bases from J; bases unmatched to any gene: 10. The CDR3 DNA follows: TGTGCCAGCAGCCCCCGTAGCGGGAGTAGGGATGAGCAGTTCTTC. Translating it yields CASSPRSGSRDEQFF. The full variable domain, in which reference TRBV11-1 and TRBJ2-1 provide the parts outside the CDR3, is EAEVAQSPRYKITEKSQAVAFWCDPISGHATLYWYRQILGQGPELLVQFQDESVVDDSQLPKDRFSAERLKGVDSTLKIQPAELGDSAMYLCASSPRSGSRDEQFFGPGTRLTVL.

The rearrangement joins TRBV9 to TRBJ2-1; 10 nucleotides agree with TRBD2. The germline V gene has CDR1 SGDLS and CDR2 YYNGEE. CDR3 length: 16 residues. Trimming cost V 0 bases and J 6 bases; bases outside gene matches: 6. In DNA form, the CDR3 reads TGTGCCAGCAGCGTAGACTCGGGACTAGCGACCAATGAGCAGTTCTTC. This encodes CASSVDSGLATNEQFF.

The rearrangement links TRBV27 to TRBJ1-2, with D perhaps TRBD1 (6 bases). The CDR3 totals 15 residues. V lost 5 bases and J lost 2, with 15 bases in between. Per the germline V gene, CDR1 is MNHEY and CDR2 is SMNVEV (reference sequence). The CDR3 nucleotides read TGTGCCAGCAGTCACCGGGGGACAACCAACTATGGCTACACCTTC. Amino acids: CASSHRGTTNYGYTF.

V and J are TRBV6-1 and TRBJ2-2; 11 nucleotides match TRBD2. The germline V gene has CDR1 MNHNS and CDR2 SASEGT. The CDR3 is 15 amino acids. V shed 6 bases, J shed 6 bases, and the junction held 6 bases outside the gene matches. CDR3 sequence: CASSGTSGSPGELFF. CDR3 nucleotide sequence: TGTGCCAGCAGCGGAACTAGCGGGAGCCCCGGGGAGCTGTTTTTT.

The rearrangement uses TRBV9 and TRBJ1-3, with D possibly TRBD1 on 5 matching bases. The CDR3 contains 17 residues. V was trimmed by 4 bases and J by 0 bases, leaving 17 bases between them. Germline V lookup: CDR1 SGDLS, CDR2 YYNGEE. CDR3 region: CASSLSGAGVSGNTIYF. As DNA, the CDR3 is TGTGCCAGCAGCCTATCTGGGGCGGGGGTCTCTGGAAACACCATATATTTT.

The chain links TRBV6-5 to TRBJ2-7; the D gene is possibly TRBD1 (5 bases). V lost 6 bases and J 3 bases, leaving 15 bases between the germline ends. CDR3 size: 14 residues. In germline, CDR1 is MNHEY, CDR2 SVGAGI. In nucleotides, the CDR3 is TGTGCCAGCAGCACGCAACTACAGGACTACGAGCAGTACTTC. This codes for CASSTQLQDYEQYF.